Below are 9 T cell receptor beta chains sequenced from a single sample in a study of blood T cell repertoires in COVID-19. Profiling relied on immunoSEQ multiplex PCR, and the TCRdb table lists in-frame clones only, not all of them. The table includes tens of thousands of clones, roughly 87% detected once. Sequencing was done on a sample of peripheral blood. Receptors were obtained from a man older than 75 with acute or convalescent COVID-19.

The chain recombines TRBV24-1 with TRBJ2-5, with D possibly TRBD2 on 6 matching bases. The V end was cut by 7 bases, the J end by 4 bases, with 12 bases between. The CDR3 totals 13 residues. CDR1 and CDR2 from the germline V gene are KGHDR and SFDVKD. For the CDR3, the DNA is TGTGCCACCAGCCCCCAGGGAGGAGAGACCCAGTACTTC. This gives the protein CATSPQGGETQYF.

The V gene is TRBV5-4, the J gene TRBJ2-3, with 16 bases aligning to TRBD2. J was trimmed by 0 bases and V by 4 bases; bases with no gene match: 5. There are 18 residues in the CDR3. Germline-derived CDR1 and CDR2 are SGHNT and YYREEE (reference sequence). CDR3 nucleotide sequence: TGTGCCAGCAGCCCGGGACTAGCGGGGGGGACTAGCACAGATACGCAGTATTTT. Translation: CASSPGLAGGTSTDTQYF.

In DNA form, the CDR3 reads TGTGCCAGCACCCTCGGGGGGAGGAACACTGAAGCTTTCTTT. It is translated as CASTLGGRNTEAFF. The gene calls are TRBV5-4 and TRBJ1-1; tentatively, D is TRBD1 (5 bases). Trimming took 6 bases from V and 1 from J, leaving 13 bases between them. The length of the CDR3 is 14 residues. Germline assignment: CDR1 SGHNT and CDR2 YYREEE (reference sequence).

V is TRBV6-2 or TRBV6-3 and J is TRBJ1-1, with D maybe TRBD1 (6 bases). Deletions cut 4 bases from V and 3 bases from J, with 6 bases between. The CDR3 is 12 amino acids. Germline CDR1 is MNHEY and CDR2 is SVGEGT. CDR3 in amino acids: CASSSGDTEAFF. The CDR3 DNA is TGTGCCAGCAGTTCAGGGGACACTGAAGCTTTCTTT.

The J gene is TRBJ2-1, the V gene TRBV2; weak D call: TRBD1 (6 bases). Trimming stripped 4 bases from V and 0 bases from J, with 13 bases between. Germline V gene lookup returns CDR1 SNHLY and CDR2 FYNNEI. CDR3 length: 16 residues. The CDR3 bases are TGTGCCAGCAGTGTGAGGGGGACGGGCTCCTACAATGAGCAGTTCTTC. Translating gives CASSVRGTGSYNEQFF.

On this clone itself: The same CDR3 also results from other DNA sequences found in this sample. This rearrangement joins TRBV24-1 to TRBJ2-3; TRBD1 matches 11 bases. CDR3 size: 16 residues. CDR1 and CDR2 (germline): KGHDR, SFDVKD. Trimming removed 4 bases from V and 3 bases from J; junction bases left unmatched: 5. The chain's CDR3 is CATSDPGQGATDTQYF. CDR3 sequence (DNA): TGTGCCACCAGTGACCCAGGACAGGGGGCAACAGATACGCAGTATTTT.

This clone occurred a few times. V and J are TRBV25-1 and TRBJ1-5; weak D call: TRBD1 (6 bases). This CDR3 has 14 residues. V was trimmed by 4 bases and J by 5 bases, leaving 12 bases between them. Germline CDR1 is MGHDK and CDR2 is SYGVNS. The CDR3 reads CASSVTGLDQPQHF. The CDR3 DNA reads TGTGCCAGCAGTGTGACAGGACTAGATCAGCCCCAGCATTTT. Combining the CDR3 with reference TRBV25-1 and TRBJ1-5 gives the whole variable domain EADIYQTPRYLVIGTGKKITLECSQTMGHDKMYWYQQDPGMELHLIHYSYGVNSTEKGDLSSESTVSRIRTEHFPLTLESARPSHTSQYLCASSVTGLDQPQHFGDGTRLSIL.

This clone has more than one count but fewer than ten. The chain links TRBV18 to TRBJ2-3, with TRBD1 identical over 8 bases. Germline lookup yields CDR1 KGHSH and CDR2 LQKENI. This CDR3 contains 12 residues. J was trimmed by 4 bases and V by 6 bases; bases with no gene match: 0. CDR3 in DNA: TGTGCCAGCTCGACAGGGGCAGATACGCAGTATTTT. This translates into CASSTGADTQYF.

This chain connects TRBV27 to TRBJ1-6; TRBD1 might be the D (5 bases). The CDR3 totals 14 residues. The V end was cut by 6 bases, the J end by 5 bases, with 11 bases between. The germline V gene has CDR1 MNHEY and CDR2 SMNVEV (reference sequence). The CDR3 coding sequence is TGTGCCAGCAGACCTCGACAGAATAATTCACCCCTCCACTTT. This sequence encodes CASRPRQNNSPLHF.